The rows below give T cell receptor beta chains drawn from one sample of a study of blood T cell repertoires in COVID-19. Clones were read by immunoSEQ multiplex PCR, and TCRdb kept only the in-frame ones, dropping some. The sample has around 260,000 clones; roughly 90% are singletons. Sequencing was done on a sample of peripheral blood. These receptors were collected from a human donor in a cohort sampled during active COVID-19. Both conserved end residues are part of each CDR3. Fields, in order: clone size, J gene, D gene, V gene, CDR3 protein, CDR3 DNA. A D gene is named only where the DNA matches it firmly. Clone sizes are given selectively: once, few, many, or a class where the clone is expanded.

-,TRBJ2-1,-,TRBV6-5,CASIRDNSYNEQFF,TGTGCCAGCATACGGGACAACTCCTACAATGAGCAGTTCTTC
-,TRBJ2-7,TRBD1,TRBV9,CASSTTKGQGGGGHFEQYF,TGTGCCAGCAGCACCACAAAGGGACAGGGAGGGGGTGGACACTTCGAGCAGTACTTC
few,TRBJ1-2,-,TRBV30,CAWNSWQGNYGYTF,TGTGCCTGGAACTCCTGGCAGGGTAACTATGGCTACACCTTC
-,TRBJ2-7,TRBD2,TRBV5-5,CASSFLAGGGAYEQYF,TGTGCCAGCAGCTTCTTAGCGGGAGGGGGGGCCTACGAGCAGTACTTC
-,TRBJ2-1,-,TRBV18,CASSPISYSYNEQFF,TGTGCCAGCTCACCGATTTCCTACTCCTACAATGAGCAGTTCTTC
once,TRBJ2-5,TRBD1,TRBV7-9,CASSLGDRVQETQYF,TGTGCCAGCAGCTTAGGGGACAGGGTCCAAGAGACCCAGTACTTC
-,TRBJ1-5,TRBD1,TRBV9,CASSVGTGEFNQPQHF,TGTGCCAGCAGCGTAGGTACAGGGGAGTTTAATCAGCCCCAGCATTTT
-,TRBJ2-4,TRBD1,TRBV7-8,CASSPGTGGPLSKNIQYF,TGTGCCAGCAGCCCCGGGACAGGGGGGCCCCTTTCCAAAAACATTCAGTACTTC
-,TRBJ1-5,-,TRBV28,CASSRNNQPQHF,TGTGCCAGCAGCAGGAACAATCAGCCCCAGCATTTT
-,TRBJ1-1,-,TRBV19,CASSIGNRVRTEAFF,TGTGCCAGTAGTATAGGTAACAGGGTCAGGACTGAAGCTTTCTTT
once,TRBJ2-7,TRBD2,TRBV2,CASSGHGLADYEQYF,TGTGCCAGCAGTGGCCACGGACTAGCGGACTACGAGCAGTACTTC
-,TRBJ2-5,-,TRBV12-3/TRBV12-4,CASRWGPETQYF,TGTGCCAGCAGGTGGGGGCCAGAGACCCAGTACTTC
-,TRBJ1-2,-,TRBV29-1,CSADSRGYGYTF,TGCAGCGCCGACAGCCGAGGCTATGGCTACACCTTC
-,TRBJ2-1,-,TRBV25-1,CASSDPHRYTYNEQFF,TGTGCCAGCAGTGATCCACACAGGTACACCTACAATGAGCAGTTCTTC
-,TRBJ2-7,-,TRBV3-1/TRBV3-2,CASSQDQYEQYF,TGTGCCAGCAGCCAAGATCAATACGAGCAGTACTTC
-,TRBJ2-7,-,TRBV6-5,CASSYSRGAFEQYF,TGTGCCAGCAGTTACTCCCGGGGGGCATTCGAGCAGTACTTC
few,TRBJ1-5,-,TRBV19,CASRTTGYSNQPQHF,TGTGCCAGTAGAACAACAGGGTATAGCAATCAGCCCCAGCATTTT
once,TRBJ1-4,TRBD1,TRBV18,CASSRGQGALEKLFF,TGTGCCAGCTCACGCGGACAGGGGGCACTTGAAAAACTGTTTTTT
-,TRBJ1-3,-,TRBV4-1,CASSQEGGPISGNTIYF,TGCGCCAGCAGCCAAGAGGGGGGTCCGATCTCTGGAAACACCATATATTTT
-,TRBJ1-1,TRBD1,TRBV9,CASSGGTGGDTEAFF,TGTGCCAGCAGCGGCGGGACAGGGGGGGACACTGAAGCTTTCTTT
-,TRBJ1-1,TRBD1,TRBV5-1,CASSLAGRGQGSTEAFF,TGCGCCAGCAGCTTGGCGGGCAGGGGGCAGGGTAGCACTGAAGCTTTCTTT
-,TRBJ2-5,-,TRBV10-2,CASSEGGGRETQYF,TGCGCCAGCAGTGAGGGGGGGGGCCGAGAGACCCAGTACTTC